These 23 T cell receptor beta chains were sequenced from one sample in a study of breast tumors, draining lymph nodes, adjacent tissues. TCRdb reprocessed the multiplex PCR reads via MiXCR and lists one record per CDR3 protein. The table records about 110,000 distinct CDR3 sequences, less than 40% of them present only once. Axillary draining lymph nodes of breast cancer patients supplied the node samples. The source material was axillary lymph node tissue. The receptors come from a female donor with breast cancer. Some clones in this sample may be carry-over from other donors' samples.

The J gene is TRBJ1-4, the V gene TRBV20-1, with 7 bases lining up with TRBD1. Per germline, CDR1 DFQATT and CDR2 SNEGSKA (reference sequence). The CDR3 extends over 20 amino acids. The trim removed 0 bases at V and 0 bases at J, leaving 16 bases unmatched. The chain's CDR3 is CSARDSSGRGRFATNEKLFF. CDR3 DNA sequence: TGCAGTGCTAGAGATAGCTCGGGCAGGGGGAGATTTGCAACTAATGAAAAACTGTTTTTT.

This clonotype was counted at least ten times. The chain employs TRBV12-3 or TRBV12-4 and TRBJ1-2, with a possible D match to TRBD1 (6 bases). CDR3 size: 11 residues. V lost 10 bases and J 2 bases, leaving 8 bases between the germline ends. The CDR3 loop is CATQGNYGYTF. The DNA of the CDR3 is TGTGCCACCCAGGGGAACTATGGCTACACCTTC.

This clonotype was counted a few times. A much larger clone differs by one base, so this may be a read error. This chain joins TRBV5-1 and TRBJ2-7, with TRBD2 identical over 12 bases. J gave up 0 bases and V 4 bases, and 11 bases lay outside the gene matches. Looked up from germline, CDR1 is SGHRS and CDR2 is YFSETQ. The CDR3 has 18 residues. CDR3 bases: TGCGCCAGCAGCCCTGGACTAGCGGGAAACCCTCGCTCCTACGAGCAGTACTTC. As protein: CASSPGLAGNPRSYEQYF.

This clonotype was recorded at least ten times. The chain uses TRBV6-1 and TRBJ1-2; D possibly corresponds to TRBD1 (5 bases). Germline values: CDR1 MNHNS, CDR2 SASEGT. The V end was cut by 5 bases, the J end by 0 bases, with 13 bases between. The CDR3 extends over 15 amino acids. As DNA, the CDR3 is TGTGCCAGCAGTCACTCCGACAGATCTAACTATGGCTACACCTTC. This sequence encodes CASSHSDRSNYGYTF.

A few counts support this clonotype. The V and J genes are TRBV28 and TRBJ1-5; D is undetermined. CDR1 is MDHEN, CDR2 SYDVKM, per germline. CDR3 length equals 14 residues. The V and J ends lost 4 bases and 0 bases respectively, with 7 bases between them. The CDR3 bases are TGTGCCAGCAGTTCACATGATAGCAATCAGCCCCAGCATTTT. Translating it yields CASSSHDSNQPQHF.

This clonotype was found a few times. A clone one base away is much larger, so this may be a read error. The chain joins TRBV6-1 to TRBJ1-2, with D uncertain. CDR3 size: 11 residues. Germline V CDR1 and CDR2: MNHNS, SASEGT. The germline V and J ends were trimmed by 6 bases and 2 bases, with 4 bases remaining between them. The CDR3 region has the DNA TGTGCCAGCAGCCGGAACTATGGCTACACCTTC. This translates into CASSRNYGYTF.

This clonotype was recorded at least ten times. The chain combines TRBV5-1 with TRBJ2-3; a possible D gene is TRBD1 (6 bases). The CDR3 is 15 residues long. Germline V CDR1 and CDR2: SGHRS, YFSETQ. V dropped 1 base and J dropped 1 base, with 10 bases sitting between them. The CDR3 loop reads CASSLPRTGTDTQYF. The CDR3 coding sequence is TGCGCCAGCAGCTTGCCTAGGACAGGCACAGATACGCAGTATTTT.

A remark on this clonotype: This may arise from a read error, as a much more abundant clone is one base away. The CDR3, as DNA: TGTGCCTGGAGCTCCGGGCTCGCGTCCGGGGAGCTGTTTTTT. Amino acid sequence: CAWSSGLASGELFF. The chain combines TRBV30 with TRBJ2-2, with D unclear. V gave up 3 bases and J gave up 6 bases, with 14 bases separating them. The CDR3 length is 14 residues. Germline CDR1 reads GTSNPN; CDR2 reads SVGIG (reference sequence).

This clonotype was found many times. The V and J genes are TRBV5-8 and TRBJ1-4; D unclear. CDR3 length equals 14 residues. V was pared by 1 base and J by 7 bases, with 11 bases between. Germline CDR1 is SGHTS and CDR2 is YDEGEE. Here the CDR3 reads CASSLRQSSEKLFF. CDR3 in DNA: TGTGCCAGCAGCTTGCGGCAAAGCTCTGAAAAACTGTTTTTT.

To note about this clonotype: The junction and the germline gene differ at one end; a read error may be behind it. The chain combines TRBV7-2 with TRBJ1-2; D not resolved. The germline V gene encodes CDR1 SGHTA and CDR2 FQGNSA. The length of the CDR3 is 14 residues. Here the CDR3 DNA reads TGTGCCAGCAGCCTGCCCGGGCAGTTATTAGGCTGCACCTTC. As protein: CASSLPGQLLGCTF.

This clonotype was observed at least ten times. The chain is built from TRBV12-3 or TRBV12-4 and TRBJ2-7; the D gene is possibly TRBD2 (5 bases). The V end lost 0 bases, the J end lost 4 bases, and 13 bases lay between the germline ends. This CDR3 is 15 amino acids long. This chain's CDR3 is CASSLAGEYVYEQYF. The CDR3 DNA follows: TGTGCCAGCAGTTTAGCGGGAGAGTATGTATACGAGCAGTACTTC.

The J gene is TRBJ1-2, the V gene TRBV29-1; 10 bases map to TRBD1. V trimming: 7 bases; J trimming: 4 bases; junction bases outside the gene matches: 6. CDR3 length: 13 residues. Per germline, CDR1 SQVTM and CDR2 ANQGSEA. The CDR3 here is CSGGQGDSYGYTF. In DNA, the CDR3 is TGCAGCGGTGGACAGGGGGACTCCTATGGCTACACCTTC.

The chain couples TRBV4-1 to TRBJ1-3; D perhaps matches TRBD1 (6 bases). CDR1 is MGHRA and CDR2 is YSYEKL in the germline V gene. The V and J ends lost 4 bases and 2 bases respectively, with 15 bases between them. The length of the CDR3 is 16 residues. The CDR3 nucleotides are TGCGCCAGCAGCCTTCAGGGGCAGATGCCTGGAAACACCATATATTTT. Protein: CASSLQGQMPGNTIYF.

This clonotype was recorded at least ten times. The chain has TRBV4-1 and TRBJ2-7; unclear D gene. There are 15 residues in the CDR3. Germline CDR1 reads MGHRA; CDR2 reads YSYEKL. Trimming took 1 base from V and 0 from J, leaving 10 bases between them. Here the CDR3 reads CASSQVMSPSYEQYF. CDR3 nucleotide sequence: TGCGCCAGCAGCCAAGTAATGAGCCCCTCCTACGAGCAGTACTTC.

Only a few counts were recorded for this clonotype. As DNA, the CDR3 is TGTGCCAGTATTCGGATTCCGAACACTGAAGCTTTCTTT. Its protein product is CASIRIPNTEAFF. The rearrangement links TRBV19 to TRBJ1-1; D gene uncertain. Germline CDR1 is LNHDA and CDR2 is SQIVND (reference sequence). This CDR3 region has 13 residues. Trimming left V 7 bases short and J 1 base short, with 10 bases between.

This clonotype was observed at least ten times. As DNA, the CDR3 is TGCAGTGCTAGAGGTGGAGGGACGATTTGGGACACCATATATTTT. Amino acid sequence: CSARGGGTIWDTIYF. The chain is built from TRBV20-1 and TRBJ1-3, with D possibly matching TRBD1 (5 bases). This CDR3 region has 15 residues. With 1 base removed from V and 8 bases from J, the gap between germline ends came to 18 bases. Per the germline V gene, CDR1 is DFQATT and CDR2 is SNEGSKA (reference sequence).

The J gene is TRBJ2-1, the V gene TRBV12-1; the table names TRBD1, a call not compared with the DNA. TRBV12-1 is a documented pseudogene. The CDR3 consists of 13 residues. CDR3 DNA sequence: TGTGCCAGCCTAACGGGACAGGGGCATGAGCAGTTCTTC. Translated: CASLTGQGHEQFF.

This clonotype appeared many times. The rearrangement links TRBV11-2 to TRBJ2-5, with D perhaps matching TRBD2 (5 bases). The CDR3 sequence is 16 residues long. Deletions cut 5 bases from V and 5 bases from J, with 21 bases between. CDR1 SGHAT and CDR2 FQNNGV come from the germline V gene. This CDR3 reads CASSPRVRALRETQYF. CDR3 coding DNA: TGTGCCAGCAGCCCCCGGGTGCGGGCGCTGCGGGAGACCCAGTACTTC. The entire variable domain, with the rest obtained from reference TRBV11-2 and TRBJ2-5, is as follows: EAGVAQSPRYKIIEKRQSVAFWCNPISGHATLYWYQQILGQGPKLLIQFQNNGVVDDSQLPKDRFSAERLKGVDSTLKIQPAKLEDSAVYLCASSPRVRALRETQYFGPGTRLLVL.

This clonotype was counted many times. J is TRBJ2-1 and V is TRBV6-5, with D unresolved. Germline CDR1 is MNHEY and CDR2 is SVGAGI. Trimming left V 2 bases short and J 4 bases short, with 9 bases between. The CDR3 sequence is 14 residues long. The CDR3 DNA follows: TGTGCCAGCAGTTACAATAAAAATTACAATGAGCAGTTCTTC. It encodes CASSYNKNYNEQFF.

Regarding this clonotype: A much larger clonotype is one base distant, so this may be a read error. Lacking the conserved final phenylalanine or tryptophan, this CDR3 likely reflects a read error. As DNA, the CDR3 is TGTGCCAGCAGCACGGACAGTAACTATCGCTACACCTCC. It codes for CASSTDSNYRYTS. V usage is TRBV9 and J usage is TRBJ1-2; the D gene is possibly TRBD1 (6 bases). Germline CDR1 is SGDLS and CDR2 is YYNGEE. This CDR3 is built from 13 residues.

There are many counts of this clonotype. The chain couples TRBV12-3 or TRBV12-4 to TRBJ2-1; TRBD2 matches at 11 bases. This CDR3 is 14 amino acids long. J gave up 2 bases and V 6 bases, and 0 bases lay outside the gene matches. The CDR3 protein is CASRGLAAYNEQFF. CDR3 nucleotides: TGTGCCAGCAGGGGACTAGCGGCCTACAATGAGCAGTTCTTC.

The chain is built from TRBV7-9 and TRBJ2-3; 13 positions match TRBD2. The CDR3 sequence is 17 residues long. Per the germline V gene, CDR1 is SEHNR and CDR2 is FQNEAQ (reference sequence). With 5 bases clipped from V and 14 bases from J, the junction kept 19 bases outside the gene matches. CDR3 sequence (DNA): TGTGCCAGCAGCCACCTTAGGACTAGCGGGAGTGCGGATCCGCGGTATTTT. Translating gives CASSHLRTSGSADPRYF.

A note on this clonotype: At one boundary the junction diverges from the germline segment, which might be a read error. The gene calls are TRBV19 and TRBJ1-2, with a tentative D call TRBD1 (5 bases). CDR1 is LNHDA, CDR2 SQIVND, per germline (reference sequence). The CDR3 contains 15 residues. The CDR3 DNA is TGTGCCAGTAGCTTCGTACCCCGGGGCAACTACGGCTACACCTTC. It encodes CASSFVPRGNYGYTF.